The TCR beta chain described here comes from a study of blood T cell repertoires in COVID-19. Whole-study context: Material from acute and convalescent COVID-19 was sourced from the United States, Italy and Spain. Sources were T cells, B-cell-depleted T cells, or PBMCs; the material itself was cDNA or gDNA.

The assay was immunoSEQ multiplex PCR, and TCRdb's table has in-frame clones only and misses some. This repertoire shows hundreds of thousands of clones, approximately 85% found once; its top ten account for approximately 5%. Seattle cases were enrolled at active infection and followed longitudinally. Germline assignment: CDR1 WNHNN and CDR2 SYGVQD (reference sequence). The CDR3 runs to 15 residues. The V end was cut by 2 bases, the J end by 3 bases, with 13 bases between. This chain joins TRBV10-1 and TRBJ2-5; TRBD2 is a possible D gene (6 bases). The TCR originated in a woman of 80 years or more with COVID-19, enrolled during active disease. The specimen was peripheral blood. The CDR3 bases are TGCGCCAGCAGTGAGCCCTCTGGCGGGAAAGAGACCCAGTACTTC. Its translation: CASSEPSGGKETQYF.